The 6 T cell receptor beta chains below all came from one sample that was sequenced in a study of T cells in Graves' hyperthyroidism and ophthalmopathy. The TCR beta CDR3 regions underwent amplification using RNA transcripts as the source. Carried out on the TCR CDR3, a first-round RT-PCR used the HTBI primer set. TCRdb re-called the multiplex PCR reads with MiXCR, one entry per CDR3 protein. Altogether about 400,000 distinct CDR3 sequences are present, around 14% being singletons, with the ten largest covering approximately 32%. The material sequenced was blood. The origin of the receptors is a woman younger than 45 with Graves' hyperthyroidism.

This clonotype came up many times. V is TRBV7-6 and J is TRBJ1-2; maybe TRBD1 (5 bases). This CDR3 is built from 17 residues. The V gene lost 3 bases and the J gene lost 2 bases, with 19 bases spanning the gap. The germline gives CDR1 SGHVS, CDR2 FNYEAQ. The chain's CDR3 is CASSLTRDALVNYGYTF. The CDR3 DNA sequence: TGTGCCAGCAGCTTGACCCGGGACGCTCTCGTGAACTATGGCTACACCTTC.

The chain uses TRBV12-3 or TRBV12-4 and TRBJ2-1; D is ambiguous. V lost 2 bases and J 10 bases, leaving 15 bases between the germline ends. CDR3 length: 14 amino acids. CDR3 sequence (DNA): TGTGCCAGCAGTTTACCCCCACGGTTTAGCGAGCAGTTCTTC. This encodes CASSLPPRFSEQFF.

In this sample, this clonotype turned up many times. The chain joins TRBV2 to TRBJ2-5; tentative D call: TRBD2 (6 bases). This CDR3 contains 14 residues. V was pared by 8 bases and J by 5 bases, with 18 bases between. Germline loops: CDR1 SNHLY, CDR2 FYNNEI. CDR3 nucleotides: TGTGCCAGCGAATCGGACTATGCGATTGAGACCCAGTACTTC. This sequence encodes CASESDYAIETQYF.

This clonotype came up many times. The V call is TRBV3-1, the J call TRBJ1-4; 9 nucleotides agree with TRBD1. The CDR3 is 15 amino acids. The germline gives CDR1 LGHDT, CDR2 YNNKEL (reference sequence). V was pared by 4 bases and J by 7 bases, with 7 bases of the junction left unmatched. CDR3 in amino acids: CASSRYGQGSEKLFF. The CDR3 DNA is TGTGCCAGCAGCCGATACGGACAGGGGTCTGAAAAACTGTTTTTT.

The chain links TRBV29-1 to TRBJ2-7; no reliable D call. Between the trimmed V and J ends, which lost 3 bases and 0 bases, there was a span of 18 bases. CDR3 length: 16 amino acids. The germline gives CDR1 SQVTM, CDR2 ANQGSEA. Written as DNA, the CDR3 is TGCAGCGTTGACCTCCTTGTGGCACCTAACTCCTACGAGCAGTACTTC. Its translation: CSVDLLVAPNSYEQYF.

This clonotype occurred a few times. V is TRBV5-1 and J is TRBJ2-7, with 9 nucleotides matching TRBD2. Germline V gene data show CDR1 as SGHRS and CDR2 as YFSETQ. The CDR3 is 15 amino acids. Trimming removed 1 base from V and 3 bases from J; junction bases left unmatched: 5. The CDR3 sequence is CASSLFAGGDYEQYF. DNA of the CDR3: TGCGCCAGCAGCTTGTTTGCGGGAGGGGACTACGAGCAGTACTTC.